A single sample gave rise to the 2 T cell receptor beta chains below, sequenced in a study of blood T cell repertoires in COVID-19. Only in-frame clones appear in the TCRdb table, and some are missing; sequencing was by immunoSEQ multiplex PCR. The repertoire holds 150,000 to 250,000 clones, with 79% as singletons. Sequencing was carried out using peripheral blood. These receptor sequences come from a woman in her 40s with COVID-19, enrolled during active disease.

This clone was counted between two and nine times. V usage is TRBV5-4 and J usage is TRBJ1-6, with 7 bases fitting TRBD1. CDR3 length: 17 residues. Trimming took 4 bases from V and 2 from J; bases not matched to a gene: 9. Germline V gives CDR1 SGHNT, CDR2 YYREEE (reference sequence). The CDR3 DNA reads as TGTGCCAGCAGCCCTGGACAGGCAGGCACCTATAATTCACCCCTCCACTTT. Its protein is CASSPGQAGTYNSPLHF.

This chain uses TRBV7-8 with TRBJ2-1; 7 nucleotides match TRBD2. The CDR3 sequence is 15 residues long. V gave up 5 bases and J gave up 0 bases; unmatched junction bases: 4. Germline lookup yields CDR1 SGHVS and CDR2 FQNEAQ. The CDR3 bases are TGTGCCAGCAGCCTGCGGGGGAACTCCTACAATGAGCAGTTCTTC. It specifies CASSLRGNSYNEQFF.